Below are 16 T cell receptor beta chains sequenced from a single sample in a study of cytotoxic CD8 clonotypes in ibrutinib-treated CLL (dated by TCRdb to 2020 to 2023). In light of the paper, this sample's time point label describes: progressive disease on ibrutinib. The library relied on the immunoSEQ multiplex PCR assay. TCRdb limited this immuneACCESS table to in-frame rearrangements with V and J called. A share of clones is missing; checked studies link under half to unresolved V genes, and the rest is unexplained. The sample table lists 250,000 to 350,000 clones, approximately 76% of them with a count of one. Jointly, the top ten make up 5.6% of the sample. The input for sequencing was PBMCs, taken at disease progression, from a patient treated with ibrutinib. All receptors come from a human donor with chronic lymphocytic leukemia.

This rearrangement joins TRBV5-4 to TRBJ2-2; 8 positions agree with TRBD1. CDR3 length equals 16 residues. Looked up from germline, CDR1 is SGHNT and CDR2 is YYREEE (reference sequence). J gave up 1 base and V 0 bases, and 2 bases lay outside the gene matches. The CDR3 DNA follows: TGTGCCAGCAGCTTGGAGGGACAGGAGAACACCGGGGAGCTGTTTTTT. Translating it yields CASSLEGQENTGELFF.

The chain combines TRBV27 with TRBJ1-5; TRBD1 matches at 7 bases. Unmatched junction bases numbered 6, after V lost 6 bases and J lost 1 base. The CDR3 extends over 15 amino acids. The germline CDR1 and CDR2 sequences are MNHEY and SMNVEV (reference sequence). The DNA for the CDR3 is TGTGCCAGCAGACCACAGGGGCGCAGCAATCAGCCCCAGCATTTT. Protein: CASRPQGRSNQPQHF.

V gene TRBV7-3 combines with J gene TRBJ2-1; 7 nucleotides line up with TRBD2. Germline CDR1 is SGHTA and CDR2 is FQGTGA. This CDR3 comprises 15 residues. V trimming: 1 base; J trimming: 7 bases; junction bases outside the gene matches: 7. CDR3: CASSLSGRSGNEQFF. The CDR3 DNA is TGTGCCAGCAGCTTAAGCGGGAGAAGCGGGAATGAGCAGTTCTTC.

This CDR3 reads CASKEANTGELFF. The DNA for the CDR3 is TGTGCCAGTAAGGAGGCGAACACCGGGGAGCTGTTTTTT. This chain links TRBV19 with TRBJ2-2, with D possibly matching TRBD2 (5 bases). V was clipped by 7 bases and J by 0 bases, with 6 bases between them. From germline, CDR1 is LNHDA and CDR2 SQIVND (reference sequence). The CDR3 has 13 residues.

CDR3 region: CASSLTGSEKLFF. CDR3 coding DNA: TGTGCCAGCAGCCTAACCGGAAGCGAAAAACTGTTTTTT. This chain connects TRBV6-5 to TRBJ1-4; D gene unclear. This CDR3 is built from 13 residues. Germline-derived CDR1 and CDR2 are MNHEY and SVGAGI. Trimming took off 6 bases at V and 8 bases at J, with 13 bases between the two ends.

This clone was seen a few times. The V and J genes are TRBV5-1 and TRBJ1-2; TRBD1 aligns across 9 bases. Looked up from germline, CDR1 is SGHRS and CDR2 is YFSETQ. The CDR3 contains 13 residues. Trimming at V came to 2 bases and at J to 7 bases, leaving 3 bases not matched to a gene. The CDR3 DNA reads TGCGCCAGCAGCTTCCCGGGACAGGGTGGCTACACCTTC. Amino acid sequence: CASSFPGQGGYTF.

As to this clone: One junction end does not reproduce the germline sequence, and a read error may be involved. In DNA, the CDR3 is TGTGCCAGCAGCGGGACAGGGCCGTTC. Its protein product is CASSGTGPF. The V and J genes are TRBV9 and TRBJ1-2; TRBD1 agrees at 8 bases. The CDR3 is 9 residues long. Germline V gene sequence: CDR1 SGDLS, CDR2 YYNGEE.

This clone has more than one count but fewer than ten. The chain couples TRBV28 to TRBJ2-4; TRBD2 might be the D (6 bases). CDR3 length: 17 amino acids. Trimming left V 4 bases short and J 1 base short, with 17 bases between. Per germline, CDR1 MDHEN and CDR2 SYDVKM. CDR3 region: CASSSQPGEKAKNIQYF. CDR3 coding DNA: TGTGCCAGCAGTTCTCAACCGGGGGAGAAGGCCAAAAACATTCAGTACTTC.

This chain connects TRBV12-5 to TRBJ2-7, with D possibly being TRBD2 (5 bases). The CDR3 has 17 residues. V dropped 0 bases and J dropped 6 bases, with 21 bases sitting between them. CDR1 is LGHNT, CDR2 FRNRAP, per germline. CDR3 amino acids: CASGLVLRGKGSREQYF. The DNA for the CDR3 is TGTGCTAGTGGTTTGGTACTAAGAGGGAAAGGATCCCGCGAGCAGTACTTC.

The chain links TRBV6-5 to TRBJ1-5; D is unclear. There are 13 residues in the CDR3. Germline CDR1 reads MNHEY; CDR2 reads SVGAGI. V dropped 5 bases and J dropped 6 bases, with 11 bases sitting between them. The CDR3 is CASSASDFQPQHF. In DNA, the CDR3 is TGTGCCAGCAGTGCCTCGGACTTTCAGCCCCAGCATTTT.

This chain links TRBV10-3 with TRBJ2-5; no firm D call. The CDR3 contains 14 residues. V gave up 0 bases and J gave up 6 bases, with 11 bases separating them. Germline CDR1 is ENHRY and CDR2 is SYGVKD. CDR3 region: CAISESGDGKTQYF. CDR3 bases: TGTGCCATCAGTGAGTCAGGCGATGGGAAGACCCAGTACTTC.

V gene TRBV11-3 combines with J gene TRBJ2-7; the match to TRBD1 covers 9 bases. V gave up 5 bases and J gave up 2 bases; unmatched junction bases: 4. Looked up from germline, CDR1 is SGHNT and CDR2 is YENEEA. There are 14 residues in the CDR3. The CDR3 reads CASSKGQGTYEQYF. Written as DNA, the CDR3 is TGTGCCAGCAGCAAGGGACAGGGTACCTACGAGCAGTACTTC.

The chain is built from TRBV29-1 and TRBJ1-1; 8 nucleotides match TRBD1. The germline gives CDR1 SQVTM, CDR2 ANQGSEA. Trimming at V came to 1 base and at J to 10 bases, leaving 11 bases not matched to a gene. The CDR3 is made up of 14 amino acids. CDR3 residues: CSVEGVTGAPRAFF. DNA of the CDR3: TGCAGCGTTGAAGGAGTGACAGGGGCCCCCAGAGCTTTCTTT.

The chain uses TRBV15 and TRBJ2-2; the match to TRBD1 covers 11 bases. The CDR3 consists of 15 residues. Germline V CDR1 and CDR2: LNHNV, YYDKDF (reference sequence). V gave up 4 bases and J gave up 3 bases; unmatched junction bases: 1. CDR3 sequence reads: CATSKDRGHTGELFF. CDR3 bases: TGTGCCACCAGCAAGGACAGGGGGCACACCGGGGAGCTGTTTTTT. Full variable domain (rest looked up from reference TRBV15 and TRBJ2-2): DAMVIQNPRYQVTQFGKPVTLSCSQTLNHNVMYWYQQKSSQAPKLLFHYYDKDFNNEADTPDNFQSRRPNTSFCFLDIRSPGLGDTAMYLCATSKDRGHTGELFFGEGSRLTVL.

The chain has TRBV11-2 and TRBJ2-3; D is perhaps TRBD2 (6 bases). Trimming stripped 1 base from V and 2 bases from J, with 10 bases between. This CDR3 has 15 residues. The germline V gene has CDR1 SGHAT and CDR2 FQNNGV. The CDR3 here is CASSLVGGPTDTQYF. CDR3 sequence (DNA): TGTGCCAGCAGCTTAGTGGGGGGACCCACAGATACGCAGTATTTT.

In its sample, this clone was seen once. V usage is TRBV4-1 and J usage is TRBJ1-2; D call uncertain. V lost 0 bases to trimming and J lost 5 bases, with 22 bases between them. The CDR3 has 18 amino acids. Germline loops: CDR1 MGHRA, CDR2 YSYEKL. The CDR3 nucleotides are TGCGCCAGCAGCCAAGATCGGATCTCCGGGGATACGGGGTATGGCTACACCTTC. Its translation is CASSQDRISGDTGYGYTF.